The clone carrying this T cell receptor beta chain was seen only a few times. V gave up 4 bases and J gave up 4 bases, with 17 bases separating them. The CDR3 loop spans 15 amino acids. In germline, CDR1 is SGHRS, CDR2 YFSETQ. Primed by a sample-barcoded 5' primer and a J-beta primer mix, a second PCR proceeded for about 7 to 12 cycles. TCRdb reprocessed the 5' RACE reads via MiXCR and lists one record per CDR3 protein. The repertoire has 750,000 to 950,000 distinct CDR3 sequences, 20% to 30% of them found once; the top ten carry 3%. This sample stems from a study of blood T cells in healthy people across ages. This sample was shared with a second study, whose subject was T cells of mothers and their children.

J is TRBJ2-5 and V is TRBV5-1; weak D call: TRBD1 (6 bases). The sample comprised blood. This TCR was sampled from a boy younger than 18 in good health. The CDR3 region has the DNA TGCGCCAGCAGCCGGACAGACGGTCCAATAGAGACCCAGTACTTC. Translated: CASSRTDGPIETQYF.